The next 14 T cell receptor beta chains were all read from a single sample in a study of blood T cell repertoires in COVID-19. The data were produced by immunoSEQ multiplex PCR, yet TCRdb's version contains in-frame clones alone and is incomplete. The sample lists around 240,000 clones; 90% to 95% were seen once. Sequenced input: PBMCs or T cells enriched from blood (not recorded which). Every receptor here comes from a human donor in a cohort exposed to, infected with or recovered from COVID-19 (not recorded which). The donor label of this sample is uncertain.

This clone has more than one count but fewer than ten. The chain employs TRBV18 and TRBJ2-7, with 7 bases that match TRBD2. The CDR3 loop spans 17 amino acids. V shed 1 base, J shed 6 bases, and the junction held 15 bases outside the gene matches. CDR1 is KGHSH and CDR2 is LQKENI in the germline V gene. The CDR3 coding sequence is TGTGCCAGCTCACCACTAGGGGAGGGCGCCCCTTCGTCCGAGCAGTACTTC. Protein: CASSPLGEGAPSSEQYF.

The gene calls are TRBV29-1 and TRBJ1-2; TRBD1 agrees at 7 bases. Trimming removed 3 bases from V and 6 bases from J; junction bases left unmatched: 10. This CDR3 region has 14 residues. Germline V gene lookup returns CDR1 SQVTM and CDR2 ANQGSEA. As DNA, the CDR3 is TGCAGCGTTGATGAAGGGTGGACAGGCCATGGCTACACCTTC. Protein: CSVDEGWTGHGYTF.

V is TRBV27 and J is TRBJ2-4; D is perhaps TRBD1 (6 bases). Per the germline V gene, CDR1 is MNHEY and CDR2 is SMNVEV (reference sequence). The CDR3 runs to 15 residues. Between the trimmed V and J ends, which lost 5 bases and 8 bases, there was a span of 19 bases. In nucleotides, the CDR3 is TGTGCCAGCAGTGTCGACAGGCTTACAAGTTACATTCAGTACTTC. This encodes CASSVDRLTSYIQYF.

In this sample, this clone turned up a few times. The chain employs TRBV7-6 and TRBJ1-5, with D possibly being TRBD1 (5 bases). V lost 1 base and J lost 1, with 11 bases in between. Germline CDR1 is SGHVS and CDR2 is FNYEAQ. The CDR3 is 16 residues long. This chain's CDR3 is CASSLGQGLSNQPQHF. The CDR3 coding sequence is TGTGCCAGCAGCTTAGGGCAGGGCCTGAGCAATCAGCCCCAGCATTTT. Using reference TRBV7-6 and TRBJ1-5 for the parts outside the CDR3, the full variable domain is GAGVSQSPRYKVTKRGQDVALRCDPISGHVSLYWYRQALGQGPEFLTYFNYEAQQDKSGLPNDRFSAERPEGSISTLTIQRTEQRDSAMYRCASSLGQGLSNQPQHFGDGTRLSIL.

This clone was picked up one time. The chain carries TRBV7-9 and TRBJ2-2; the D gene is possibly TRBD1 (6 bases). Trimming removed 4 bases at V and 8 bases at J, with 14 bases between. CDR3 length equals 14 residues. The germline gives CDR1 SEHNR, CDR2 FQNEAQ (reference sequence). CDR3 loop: CASSSVEGEGELFF. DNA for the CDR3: TGTGCCAGCAGCTCAGTAGAGGGGGAAGGGGAGCTGTTTTTT.

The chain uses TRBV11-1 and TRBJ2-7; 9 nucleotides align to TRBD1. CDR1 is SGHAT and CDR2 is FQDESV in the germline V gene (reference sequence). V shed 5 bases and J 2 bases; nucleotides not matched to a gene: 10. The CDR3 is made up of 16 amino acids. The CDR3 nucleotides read TGTGCCAGCAGCGCCGCCGGGACAGGGAACCCCTACGAGCAGTACTTC. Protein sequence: CASSAAGTGNPYEQYF.

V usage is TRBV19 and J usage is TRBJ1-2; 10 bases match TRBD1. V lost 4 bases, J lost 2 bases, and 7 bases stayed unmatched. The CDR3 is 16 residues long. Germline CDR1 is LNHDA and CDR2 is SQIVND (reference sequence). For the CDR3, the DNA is TGTGCCAGTAGTACAACCGGGACAGGGGCAAACTATGGCTACACCTTC. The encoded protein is CASSTTGTGANYGYTF.

CDR3 protein: CASSSSGGAGYEQFF. CDR3 in DNA: TGTGCCAGCAGCTCGAGCGGGGGGGCCGGTTATGAGCAGTTCTTC. The chain has TRBV7-9 and TRBJ2-1, with 10 bases aligning to TRBD2. The CDR3 is 15 residues long. Losses at the gene ends were 4 bases for V and 8 bases for J; bases not matched to a gene: 8. The germline V gene encodes CDR1 SEHNR and CDR2 FQNEAQ (reference sequence).

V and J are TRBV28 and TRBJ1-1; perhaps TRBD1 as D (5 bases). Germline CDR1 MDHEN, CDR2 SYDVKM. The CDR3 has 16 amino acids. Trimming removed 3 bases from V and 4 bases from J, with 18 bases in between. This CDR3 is CASSFLLAGQGTEAFF. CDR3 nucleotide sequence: TGTGCCAGCAGTTTTCTTCTTGCGGGGCAGGGCACTGAAGCTTTCTTT. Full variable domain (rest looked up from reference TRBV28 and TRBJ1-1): DVKVTQSSRYLVKRTGEKVFLECVQDMDHENMFWYRQDPGLGLRLIYFSYDVKMKEKGDIPEGYSVSREKKERFSLILESASTNQTSMYLCASSFLLAGQGTEAFFGQGTRLTVV.

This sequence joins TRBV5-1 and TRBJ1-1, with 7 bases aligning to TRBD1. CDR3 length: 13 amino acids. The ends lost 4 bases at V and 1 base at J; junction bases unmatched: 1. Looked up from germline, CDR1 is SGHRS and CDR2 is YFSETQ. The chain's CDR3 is CASSGTANTEAFF. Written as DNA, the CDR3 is TGCGCCAGCAGCGGGACAGCGAACACTGAAGCTTTCTTT.

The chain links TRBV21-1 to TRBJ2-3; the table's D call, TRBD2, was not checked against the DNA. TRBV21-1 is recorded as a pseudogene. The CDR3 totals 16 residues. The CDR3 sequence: CASPQRAGRRTDTQYF. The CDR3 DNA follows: TGTGCCAGCCCACAAAGAGCGGGACGGAGGACAGATACGCAGTATTTT.

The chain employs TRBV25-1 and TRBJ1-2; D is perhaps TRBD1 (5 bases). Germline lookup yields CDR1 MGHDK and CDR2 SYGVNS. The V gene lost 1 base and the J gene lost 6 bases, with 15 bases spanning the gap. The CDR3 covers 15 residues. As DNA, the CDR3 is TGTGCCAGCAGTGAATCCGTGGGACGGGAGGATGGCTACACCTTC. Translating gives CASSESVGREDGYTF.

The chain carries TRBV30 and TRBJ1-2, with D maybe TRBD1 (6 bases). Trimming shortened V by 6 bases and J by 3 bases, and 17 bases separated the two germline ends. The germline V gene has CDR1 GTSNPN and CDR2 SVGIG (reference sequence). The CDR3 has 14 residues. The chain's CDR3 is CACASGHPYYGYTF. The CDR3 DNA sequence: TGTGCCTGCGCTTCGGGACACCCCTACTATGGCTACACCTTC.

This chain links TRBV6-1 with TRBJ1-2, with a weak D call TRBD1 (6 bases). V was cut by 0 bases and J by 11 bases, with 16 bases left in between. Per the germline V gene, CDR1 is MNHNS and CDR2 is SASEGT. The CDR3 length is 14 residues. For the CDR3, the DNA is TGTGCCAGCAGTGAAGCGGCTCACAGGGTAACATACACCTTC. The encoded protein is CASSEAAHRVTYTF.